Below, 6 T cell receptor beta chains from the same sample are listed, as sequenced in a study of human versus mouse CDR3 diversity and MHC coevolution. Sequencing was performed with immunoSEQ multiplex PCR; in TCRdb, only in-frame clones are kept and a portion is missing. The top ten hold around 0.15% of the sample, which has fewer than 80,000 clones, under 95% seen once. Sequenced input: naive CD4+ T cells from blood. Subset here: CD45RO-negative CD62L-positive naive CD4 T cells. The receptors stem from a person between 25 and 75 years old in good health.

CDR3 region: CASSLYDRLNYGYTF. CDR3 nucleotide sequence: TGTGCCAGCAGCTTATATGACAGGCTTAACTATGGCTACACCTTC. The rearrangement joins TRBV5-4 to TRBJ1-2; D might be TRBD1 (6 bases). Germline CDR1 reads SGHNT; CDR2 reads YYREEE (reference sequence). The CDR3 contains 15 residues. V was clipped by 2 bases and J by 1 base, with 12 bases between them. Full variable domain (outside the CDR3, taken from reference TRBV5-4 and TRBJ1-2): ETGVTQSPTHLIKTRGQQVTLRCSSQSGHNTVSWYQQALGQGPQFIFQYYREEENGRGNFPPRFSGLQFPNYSSELNVNALELDDSALYLCASSLYDRLNYGYTFGSGTRLTVV.

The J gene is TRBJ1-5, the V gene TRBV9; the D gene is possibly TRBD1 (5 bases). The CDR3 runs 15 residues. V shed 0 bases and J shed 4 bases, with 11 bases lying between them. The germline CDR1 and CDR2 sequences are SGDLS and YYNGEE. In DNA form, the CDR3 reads TGTGCCAGCAGCGTAGACCCAGGGAAGAATCAGCCCCAGCATTTT. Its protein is CASSVDPGKNQPQHF.

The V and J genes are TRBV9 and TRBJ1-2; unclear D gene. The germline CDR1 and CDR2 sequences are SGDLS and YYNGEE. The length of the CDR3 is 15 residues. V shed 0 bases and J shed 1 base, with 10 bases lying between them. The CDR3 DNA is TGTGCCAGCAGCGTAGGGGCCGAGGGTAACTATGGCTACACCTTC. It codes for CASSVGAEGNYGYTF.

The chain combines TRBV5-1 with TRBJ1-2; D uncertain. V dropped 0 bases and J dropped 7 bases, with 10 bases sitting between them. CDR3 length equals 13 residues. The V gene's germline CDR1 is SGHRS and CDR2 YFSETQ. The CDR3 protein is CASSLEPLGGYTF. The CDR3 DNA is TGCGCCAGCAGCTTGGAACCCCTCGGTGGCTACACCTTC.

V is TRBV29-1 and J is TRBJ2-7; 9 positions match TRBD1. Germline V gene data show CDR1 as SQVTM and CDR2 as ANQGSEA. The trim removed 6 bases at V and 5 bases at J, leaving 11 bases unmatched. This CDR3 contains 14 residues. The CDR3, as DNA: TGCAGCGTCAGTCCGGGACAGGGAAGGAACGAGCAGTACTTC. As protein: CSVSPGQGRNEQYF.

The CDR3 sequence: CAWSVRTGGAWTEQYF. CDR3 sequence (DNA): TGTGCCTGGAGTGTACGAACTGGGGGCGCTTGGACCGAGCAGTACTTC. The chain joins TRBV30 to TRBJ2-7, with D perhaps matching TRBD1 (6 bases). The ends were cut back, 0 bases at V and 6 bases at J, with 21 bases in the middle. Germline CDR1 GTSNPN, CDR2 SVGIG (reference sequence). The CDR3 is 16 amino acids.